This T cell receptor beta chain stems from a study of T cell responses to AZD1222 COVID-19 vaccine. General study points: Two AZD1222 administrations were followed by greater Spike-specific TCR breadth and depth. Donors in the cohort were predominantly white British and more often female, and clonal diversity was possibly underestimated. Epitopes outside B.1.351 and B.1.1.7 mutated regions reportedly drew nearly half of spike TCRs. Baseline seropositivity occurred in only a handful of AZD1222 recipients.

The CDR3 is 15 residues long. The V and J ends lost 4 bases and 0 bases respectively, with 9 bases between them. Germline CDR1 is MDHEN and CDR2 is SYDVKM. As for this clone: What it binds is unknown.

Libraries were prepared by immunoSEQ multiplex PCR; TCRdb keeps only in-frame clonotypes and omits some of them. This sample yields 44,000 or so clones, of which 83% are seen a single time; approximately 52% belongs to the top ten. The sequencing here drew on peripheral blood, taken on day 0 of AZD1222 vaccination. The chain couples TRBV28 to TRBJ1-4, with a weak D call TRBD1 (5 bases). The clonotype comes from an adult in good health. The CDR3 DNA follows: TGTGCCAGCAGTTATACAGGCGCAACTAATGAAAAACTGTTTTTT. Its translation: CASSYTGATNEKLFF.